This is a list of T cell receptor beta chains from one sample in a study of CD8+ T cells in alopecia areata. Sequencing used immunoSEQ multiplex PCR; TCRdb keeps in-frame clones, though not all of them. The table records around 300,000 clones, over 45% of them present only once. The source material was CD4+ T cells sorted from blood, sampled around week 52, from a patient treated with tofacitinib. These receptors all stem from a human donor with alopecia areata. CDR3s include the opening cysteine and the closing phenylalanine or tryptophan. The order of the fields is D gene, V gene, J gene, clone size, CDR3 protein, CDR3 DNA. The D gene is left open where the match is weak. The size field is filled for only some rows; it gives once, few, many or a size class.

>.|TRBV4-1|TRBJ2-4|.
CASSLLATQLAKNIQYF
TGCGCCAGCAGCCTCCTGGCGACGCAGCTAGCCAAAAACATTCAGTACTTC
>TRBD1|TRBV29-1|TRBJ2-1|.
CSSPGTGYNEQFF
TGCAGCTCCCCCGGGACAGGGTACAACGAGCAGTTCTTC
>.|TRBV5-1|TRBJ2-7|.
CASSLGTADEQYF
TGCGCCAGCAGCTTGGGGACAGCTGACGAGCAGTACTTC
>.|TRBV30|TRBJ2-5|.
CAWNRGEGQETQYF
TGTGCCTGGAATCGGGGAGAGGGACAAGAGACCCAGTACTTC
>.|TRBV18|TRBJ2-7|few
CASSPRGAYEQYF
TGTGCCAGCTCACCGCGAGGAGCCTACGAGCAGTACTTC
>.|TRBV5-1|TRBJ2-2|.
CASSRITGELFF
TGCGCCAGCAGCCGAATAACCGGGGAGCTGTTTTTT
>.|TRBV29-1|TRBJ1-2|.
CSVDRGGDGYTF
TGCAGCGTTGATAGAGGAGGGGATGGCTACACCTTC
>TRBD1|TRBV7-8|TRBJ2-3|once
CASSLERQGVTQYF
TGTGCCAGCAGCTTAGAGCGGCAGGGGGTTACGCAGTATTTT
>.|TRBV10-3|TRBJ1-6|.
CAICGHPRGEPLHF
TGTGCCATCTGTGGTCACCCTAGGGGAGAACCCCTCCACTTT
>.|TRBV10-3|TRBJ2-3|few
CATAGTDTQYF
TGTGCCACGGCTGGCACAGATACGCAGTATTTT
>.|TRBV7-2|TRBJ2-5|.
CASSYDWKETQYF
TGTGCCAGCAGCTACGACTGGAAAGAGACCCAGTACTTC
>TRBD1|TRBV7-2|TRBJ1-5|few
CASSMGQGPNQPQHF
TGTGCCAGCAGCATGGGACAGGGACCCAATCAGCCCCAGCATTTT
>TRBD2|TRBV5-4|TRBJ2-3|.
CASSSGTSGGFSTDTQYF
TGTGCCAGCAGCTCCGGGACTAGCGGGGGGTTTAGCACAGATACGCAGTATTTT
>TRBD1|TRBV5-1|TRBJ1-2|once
CASSGGTGGRNYGYTF
TGCGCCAGCAGCGGAGGGACAGGGGGACGTAACTATGGCTACACCTTC
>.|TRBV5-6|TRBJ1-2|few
CASSSLVEWGANYGYTF
TGTGCCAGCAGCTCGCTGGTCGAATGGGGCGCTAACTATGGCTACACCTTC
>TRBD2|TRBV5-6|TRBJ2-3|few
CASSLISGGTDTQYF
TGTGCCAGCAGCTTGATTAGCGGGGGGACAGATACGCAGTATTTT
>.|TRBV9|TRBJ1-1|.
CASSRTGLNTEAFF
TGTGCCAGCAGCAGAACAGGGCTGAACACTGAAGCTTTCTTT
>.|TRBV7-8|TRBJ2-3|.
CASSLLLGTDTQYF
TGTGCCAGCAGCTTACTGCTGGGCACAGATACGCAGTATTTT
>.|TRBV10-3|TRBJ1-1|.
CAIGPSGANTEAFF
TGTGCCATCGGCCCTTCTGGGGCCAACACTGAAGCTTTCTTT
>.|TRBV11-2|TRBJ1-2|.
CASSSPRTNYGYTF
TGTGCCAGCAGCTCCCCACGTACTAACTATGGCTACACCTTC